One T cell receptor (beta chain) is described in this entry. Many counts were recorded for this clonotype. The clone's antigen remains unknown. The record has no base qualities; no much larger clone is one base away. For CDR1 and CDR2, the germline V gene lists MDHEN and SYDVKM. Here V drops 3 bases and J drops 6 bases, and the junction holds 8 bases not matched to any gene. There are 15 amino acids in the CDR3, from cysteine to phenylalanine inclusive. Only CDR3 DNA remains: 45 bases, in frame from the first base. This sample is part of a study of tumor-infiltrating lymphocytes in primary liver carcinoma (TCRdb year 2017). A note on the overall study: Of the five patients (three men and two women, aged 30 to 69 years), four had hepatocellular carcinoma and one had combined HCC and intrahepatic cholangiocarcinoma. Tumors of the five patients were stage T1-T3 N0M0 with maximum diameters of roughly 4.2 to 10 cm. Samples yielded roughly 3.65 to 7.13 million productive TCRbeta reads; read depth did not differ significantly between tissue types. The study combined TCRbeta repertoire sequencing, expression microarrays and whole-exome sequencing across five regions of each liver tumor, with adjacent normal tissue and blood. TCRbeta repertoire sequencing covered roughly 35 specimens from 5 patients: about 25 tumor regions, 5 adjacent noncancerous liver tissues and 5 peripheral blood samples. To link TCRbeta repertoire diversity with the local molecular phenotype, the roughly 27 tumor region samples were profiled using Agilent mRNA microarrays. High reproducibility was observed for the technical replicate repertoires, with mean shared-clone rates approximately 0.9 and correlation coefficients above 0.98.

Starting from approximately 500 ng total RNA, TCRbeta-specific cDNA was produced by reverse transcription with a constant-region primer and ProtoScript II reverse transcriptase. Construction of the TCRbeta libraries relied on three nested rounds of multiplex PCR, following a slightly modified ARM-PCR procedure. Each of the first two PCR rounds ran for around 10 cycles using multiplex TRBV1-TRBV30 forward primers together with a Cbeta reverse primer. Sample barcodes and Illumina adapters were attached in a final 25-cycle PCR using Deep VentR polymerase. Before sequencing, amplicons of 200-500 bp were gel-purified using a QIAquick gel extraction kit. An Illumina HiSeq 2500 was used to sequence the TCRbeta amplicons with 250-bp paired-end reads. Under the source paper's analysis protocol: To recover full CDR3 sequences, reads were quality-trimmed using Trimmomatic v0.33 and paired reads were then merged using FLASH v1.2.11. V, D and J germline segments were assigned to the rearranged TCRbeta sequences using MiGEC v1.2.1b. Clonotype statistics, along with Shannon-Wiener diversity indices, were calculated using VDJtools v1.0.0. Except for diversity analysis, only each sample's 250 most abundant clonotypes were used in subsequent analyses to reduce sampling bias. TCRdb itself trimmed the public reads at Q25 with fastp, ran MiXCR and retained productive beta chains. Entries that share a CDR3 protein sequence are merged under the most common genes and DNA. V and J calls and clone size were set by TCRdb, not the authors. The sample table shows 70,000 to 75,000 distinct CDR3 sequences, and about 72% are seen once. Together, the top ten hold roughly a quarter of the sample.

Total RNA and DNA were co-extracted without cell sorting from about 19-30 mg of bulk tissue using the AllPrep DNA/RNA mini kit. Between late 2015 and March 2016, roughly five patients in China with histopathologically diagnosed primary liver carcinoma had surgical resection. At the time of sampling, the patients were treatment-naive and had chronic HBV infection. Five spatially separated regions were sampled from each tumor: the superior, inferior, left-lateral and right-lateral poles, plus the tumor centre. Histology showed that every tumor sample contained more than 85% viable tumor cells. Each fresh piece of tumor and adjacent tissue was cut in two, with one half stored in RNAlater at -80 degrees C and the other half sent for histology. The paper as a whole reports these results and caveats: Only the TCR beta chain was sequenced, so true repertoire diversity is likely underestimated because unpaired alpha chains were not captured. Pairs of tumor regions showed greater repertoire overlap (mean about 36%) than tumor-adjacent pairs (roughly 17%) or tumor-blood pairs (around 15%), which is consistent with antigen-driven expansion. Since the samples were bulk and unsorted, there was no way to compare CD4+ and CD8+ T cell repertoires. Only about 7-24% of top clones were present in all five regions of a tumor, suggesting spatial heterogeneity of tumor-infiltrating T cells. The study included only five patients, and the authors note findings should be validated in a larger study. The top 250 clones made up a significantly larger repertoire fraction in tumors than in blood (p = 0.039).

The sequence joins TRBV28 to TRBJ2-7; TRBD1 fits 10 bases in the junction. The sequenced sample consisted of liver tumor tissue from sampling region 4. This specimen's cell subset or site label, per the study, means: tumor region T4, right-lateral pole. The sequence came from a man aged 40-50 years with primary liver carcinoma and hepatitis B virus infection. The bases read TGTGCCAGCAGTTTTTGGGGACAGGGGAACGTCGAGCAGTACTTC. Its amino acids are CASSFWGQGNVEQYF.